The sequence of this T cell receptor beta chain was determined in a study of beta chain features in type 1 diabetes. Findings and caveats of the study: In patients and controls equally, PCR might favor templates that are shorter. There was a moderate but significant shortening of TCRB CDR3s in all four CD4+ subsets of Type 1 diabetes patients.

Sorted populations all exceeded 95% purity. V lost 0 bases, J lost 2 bases, and 15 bases lay in between. This CDR3 region has 16 residues. The V gene's germline CDR1 is SQVTM and CDR2 ANQGSEA. This clone was seen a single time. Its antigen is unidentified. Investigators reverse transcribed all isolated RNA, so they sequenced expressed TCRB transcripts. Repertoires were generated with immunoSEQ multiplex PCR, while TCRdb's copy carries only in-frame clones and drops some. The data show 150,000 to 200,000 clones, with roughly 60% seen just once and approximately 0.089% held by the top ten. Sequences were obtained from naive CD4+ T cells from blood. The chain uses TRBV29-1 and TRBJ2-3, with D tentatively TRBD1 or TRBD2 (5 bases each). The sequence was obtained from a man in his thirties or forties with type 1 diabetes. CDR3 nucleotide sequence: TGCAGCGTTGAAGACCCGGGACCCACCGCCACAGATACGCAGTATTTT. Amino acids: CSVEDPGPTATDTQYF.